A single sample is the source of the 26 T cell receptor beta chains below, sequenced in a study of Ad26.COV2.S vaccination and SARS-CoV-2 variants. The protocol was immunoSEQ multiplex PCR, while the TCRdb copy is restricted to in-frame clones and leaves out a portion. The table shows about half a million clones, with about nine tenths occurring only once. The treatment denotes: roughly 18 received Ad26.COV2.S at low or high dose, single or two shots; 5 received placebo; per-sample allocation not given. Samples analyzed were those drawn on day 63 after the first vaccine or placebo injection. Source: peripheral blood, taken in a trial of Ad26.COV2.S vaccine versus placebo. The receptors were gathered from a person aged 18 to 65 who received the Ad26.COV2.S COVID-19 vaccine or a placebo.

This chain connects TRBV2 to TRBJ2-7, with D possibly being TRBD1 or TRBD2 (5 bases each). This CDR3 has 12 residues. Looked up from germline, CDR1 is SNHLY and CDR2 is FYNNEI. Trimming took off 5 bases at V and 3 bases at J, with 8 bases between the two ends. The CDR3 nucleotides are TGTGCCAGCAGTCGGGGCAACTACGAGCAGTACTTC. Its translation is CASSRGNYEQYF.

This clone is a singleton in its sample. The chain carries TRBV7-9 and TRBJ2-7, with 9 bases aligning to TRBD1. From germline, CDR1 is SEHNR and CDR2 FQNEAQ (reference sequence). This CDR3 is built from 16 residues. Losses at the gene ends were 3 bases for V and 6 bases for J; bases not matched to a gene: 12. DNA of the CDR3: TGTGCCAGCAGCTTCAGGGAGGGACAGGGCTTCGGCGAGCAGTACTTC. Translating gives CASSFREGQGFGEQYF.

Written as DNA, the CDR3 is TGTGCCAGCAGCGTAGGGCATTACGCTCAAGAGACCCAGTACTTC. Translating it yields CASSVGHYAQETQYF. The chain is built from TRBV9 and TRBJ2-5, with no clear D. The CDR3 is made up of 15 amino acids. Trimming pared 0 bases from V and 2 bases from J, leaving 11 bases between. Germline V CDR1 and CDR2: SGDLS, YYNGEE.

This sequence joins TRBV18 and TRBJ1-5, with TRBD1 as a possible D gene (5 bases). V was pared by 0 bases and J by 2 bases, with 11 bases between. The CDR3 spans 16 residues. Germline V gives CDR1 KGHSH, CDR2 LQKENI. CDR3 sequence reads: CASSPPGPTGNQPQHF. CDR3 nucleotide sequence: TGTGCCAGCTCACCACCGGGACCAACGGGCAATCAGCCCCAGCATTTT.

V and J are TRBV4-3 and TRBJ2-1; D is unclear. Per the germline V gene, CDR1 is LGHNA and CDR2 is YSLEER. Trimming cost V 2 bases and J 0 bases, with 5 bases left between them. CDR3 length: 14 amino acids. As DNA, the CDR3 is TGCGCCAGCAGCCAACGGAGCTCCTACAATGAGCAGTTCTTC. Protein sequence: CASSQRSSYNEQFF.

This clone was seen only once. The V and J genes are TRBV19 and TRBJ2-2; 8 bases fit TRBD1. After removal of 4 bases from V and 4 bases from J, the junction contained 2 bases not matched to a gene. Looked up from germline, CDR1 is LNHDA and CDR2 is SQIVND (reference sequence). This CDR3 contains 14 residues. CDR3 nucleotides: TGTGCCAGTAGTACACAGGGGGGCACCGGGGAGCTGTTTTTT. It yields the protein CASSTQGGTGELFF.

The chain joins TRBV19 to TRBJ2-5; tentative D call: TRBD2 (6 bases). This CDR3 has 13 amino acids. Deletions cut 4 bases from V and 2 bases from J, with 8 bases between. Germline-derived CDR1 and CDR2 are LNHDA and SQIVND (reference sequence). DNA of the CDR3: TGTGCCAGTAGTACGGGACTTCAAGAGACCCAGTACTTC. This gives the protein CASSTGLQETQYF.

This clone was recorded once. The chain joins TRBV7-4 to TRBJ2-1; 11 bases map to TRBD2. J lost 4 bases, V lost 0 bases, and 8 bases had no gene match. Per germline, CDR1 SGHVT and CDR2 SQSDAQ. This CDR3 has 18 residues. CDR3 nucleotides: TGTGCCAGCAGCTTAGCTCTAGCGGGAGGCCGGACATACAATGAGCAGTTCTTC. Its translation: CASSLALAGGRTYNEQFF.

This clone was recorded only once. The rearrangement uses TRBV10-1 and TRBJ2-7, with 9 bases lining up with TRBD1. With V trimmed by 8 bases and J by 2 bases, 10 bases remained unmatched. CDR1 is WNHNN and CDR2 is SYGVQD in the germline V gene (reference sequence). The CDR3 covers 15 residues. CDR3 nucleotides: TGCGCCAGCTCCGACGGGGGACAGGGACCCTACGAGCAGTACTTC. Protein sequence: CASSDGGQGPYEQYF.

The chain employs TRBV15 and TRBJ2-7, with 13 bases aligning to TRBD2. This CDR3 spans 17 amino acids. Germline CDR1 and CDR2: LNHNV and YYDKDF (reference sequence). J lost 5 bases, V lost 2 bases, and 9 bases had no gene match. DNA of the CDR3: TGTGCCACCAGCAGATTTGGACTAGCGGGAGAGTTGAACGAGCAGTACTTC. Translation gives CATSRFGLAGELNEQYF.

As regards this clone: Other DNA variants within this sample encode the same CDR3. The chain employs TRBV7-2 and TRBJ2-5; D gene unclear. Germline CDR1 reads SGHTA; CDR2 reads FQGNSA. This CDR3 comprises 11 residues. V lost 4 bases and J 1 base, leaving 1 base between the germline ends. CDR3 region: CASSSQETQYF. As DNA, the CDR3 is TGTGCCAGCAGCTCCCAAGAGACCCAGTACTTC.

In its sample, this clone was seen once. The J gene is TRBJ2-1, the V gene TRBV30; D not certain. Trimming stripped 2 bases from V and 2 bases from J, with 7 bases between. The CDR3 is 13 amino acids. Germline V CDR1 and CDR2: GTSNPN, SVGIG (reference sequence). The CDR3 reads CAWSRVTYNEQFF. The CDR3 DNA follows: TGTGCCTGGAGTAGGGTTACCTACAATGAGCAGTTCTTC.

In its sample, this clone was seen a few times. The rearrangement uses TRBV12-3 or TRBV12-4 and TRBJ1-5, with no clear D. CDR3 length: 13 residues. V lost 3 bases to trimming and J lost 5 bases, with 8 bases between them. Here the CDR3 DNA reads TGTGCCAGCAGTTTTCTGATTTATCAGCCCCAGCATTTT. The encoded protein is CASSFLIYQPQHF.

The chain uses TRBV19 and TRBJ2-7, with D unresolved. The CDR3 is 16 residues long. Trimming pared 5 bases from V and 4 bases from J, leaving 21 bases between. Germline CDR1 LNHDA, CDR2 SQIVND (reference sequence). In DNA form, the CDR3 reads TGTGCCAGTAGTGCCCCCCTTGCGCTTCCTGGATACGAGCAGTACTTC. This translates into CASSAPLALPGYEQYF.

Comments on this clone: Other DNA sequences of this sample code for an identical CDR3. The CDR3: CAWSPGGNEKLFF. CDR3 nucleotides: TGTGCCTGGAGTCCAGGGGGTAATGAAAAACTGTTTTTT. The V call is TRBV30, the J call TRBJ1-4; 7 bases match TRBD1. CDR3 length equals 13 residues. Trimming took 2 bases from V and 4 from J; bases not matched to a gene: 1. The germline V gene has CDR1 GTSNPN and CDR2 SVGIG (reference sequence).

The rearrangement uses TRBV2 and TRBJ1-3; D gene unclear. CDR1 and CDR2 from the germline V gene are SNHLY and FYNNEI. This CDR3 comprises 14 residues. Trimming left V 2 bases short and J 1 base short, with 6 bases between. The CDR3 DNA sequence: TGTGCCAGCAGTGAACCGGGTTCTGGAAACACCATATATTTT. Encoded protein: CASSEPGSGNTIYF.

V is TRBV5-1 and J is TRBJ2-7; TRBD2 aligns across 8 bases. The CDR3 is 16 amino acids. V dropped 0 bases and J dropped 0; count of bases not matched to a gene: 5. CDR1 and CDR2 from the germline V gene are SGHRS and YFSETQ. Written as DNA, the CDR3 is TGCGCCAGCAGCTTGGTAAGCGGGGGCACCTCCTACGAGCAGTACTTC. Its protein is CASSLVSGGTSYEQYF.

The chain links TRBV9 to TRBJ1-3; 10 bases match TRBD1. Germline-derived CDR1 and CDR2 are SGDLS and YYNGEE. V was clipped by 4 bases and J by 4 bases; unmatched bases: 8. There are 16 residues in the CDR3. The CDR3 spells CASSNRDRGFGNTIYF. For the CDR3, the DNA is TGTGCCAGCAGCAACCGGGACAGGGGATTCGGAAACACCATATATTTT.

The CDR3 bases are TGTGCCAGCAGCTTTGCCCGGGACAGGGTAGGACGGGAGTTCTTC. Translated: CASSFARDRVGREFF. The rearrangement uses TRBV5-5 and TRBJ2-1, with 9 bases identical to TRBD1. Germline values: CDR1 SGHKS, CDR2 YYEKEE (reference sequence). The CDR3 runs to 15 residues. Unmatched junction bases numbered 14, after V lost 2 bases and J lost 14 bases.

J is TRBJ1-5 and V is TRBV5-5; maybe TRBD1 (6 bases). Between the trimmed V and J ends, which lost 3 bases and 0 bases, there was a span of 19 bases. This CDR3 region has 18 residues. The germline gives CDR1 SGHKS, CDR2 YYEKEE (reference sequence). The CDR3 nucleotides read TGTGCCAGCAGCTCGAGAGGGTCGCAGGGGAATAGCAATCAGCCCCAGCATTTT. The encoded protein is CASSSRGSQGNSNQPQHF.

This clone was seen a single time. CDR3 protein: CASSIEHNNYGYTF. The CDR3 nucleotides read TGTGCCAGCAGCATAGAACATAATAACTATGGCTACACCTTC. The V gene is TRBV6-5, the J gene TRBJ1-2; D uncertain. This CDR3 contains 14 residues. Germline V gene lookup returns CDR1 MNHEY and CDR2 SVGAGI. Deletions cut 6 bases from V and 1 base from J, with 12 bases between.

CDR3 sequence: CASSLGLAGETDTQYF. CDR3 nucleotide sequence: TGTGCCAGCAGCTTAGGTCTAGCGGGGGAGACAGATACGCAGTATTTT. The chain employs TRBV11-2 and TRBJ2-3; 10 bases align to TRBD2. This CDR3 contains 16 residues. Trimming removed 1 base from V and 3 bases from J; junction bases left unmatched: 4. Germline CDR1 reads SGHAT; CDR2 reads FQNNGV.

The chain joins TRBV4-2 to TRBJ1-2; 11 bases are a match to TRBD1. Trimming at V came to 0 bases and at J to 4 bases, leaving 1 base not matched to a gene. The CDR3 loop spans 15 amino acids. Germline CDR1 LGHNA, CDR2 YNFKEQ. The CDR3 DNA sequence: TGTGCCAGCAGCCAAGAGGGGACAGGGGGCTATGGCTACACCTTC. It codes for CASSQEGTGGYGYTF.

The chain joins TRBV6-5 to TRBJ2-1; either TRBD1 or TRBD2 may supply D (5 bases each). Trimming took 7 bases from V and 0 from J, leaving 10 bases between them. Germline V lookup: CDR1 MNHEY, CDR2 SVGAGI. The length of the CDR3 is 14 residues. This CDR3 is CASNGASSYNEQFF. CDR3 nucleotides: TGTGCCAGCAACGGGGCGAGCTCCTACAATGAGCAGTTCTTC.

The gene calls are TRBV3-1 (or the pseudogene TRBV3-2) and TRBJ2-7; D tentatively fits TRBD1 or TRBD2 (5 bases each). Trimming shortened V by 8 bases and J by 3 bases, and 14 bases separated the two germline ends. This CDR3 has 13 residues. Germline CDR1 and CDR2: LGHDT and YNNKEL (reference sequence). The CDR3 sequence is CASARGDRYEQYF. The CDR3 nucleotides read TGTGCCAGCGCCCGTGGGGACCGCTACGAGCAGTACTTC.

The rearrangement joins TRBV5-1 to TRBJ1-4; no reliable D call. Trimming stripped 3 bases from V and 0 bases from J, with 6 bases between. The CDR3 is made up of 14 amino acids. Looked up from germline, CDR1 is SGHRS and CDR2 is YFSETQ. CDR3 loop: CASSWRATNEKLFF. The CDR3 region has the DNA TGCGCCAGCAGCTGGAGGGCAACTAATGAAAAACTGTTTTTT.